The rows below give T cell receptor beta chains drawn from one sample of a study of shared T cell receptors in the human thymus. Method: immunoSEQ multiplex PCR; TCRdb's copy keeps in-frame clones and lacks some. The table records some 720,000 clones, approximately 87% of them present only once. In addition, the sample was reused for a study of human thymus T cells.

Sequences were obtained from thymocytes. The receptors derive from a boy less than two years old with a congenital heart defect. The CDR3 runs from the conserved cysteine through the conserved F or W. A D gene is named only where the DNA matches it firmly. Size tells how often a clone was seen (once, few, many) or the class of an expanded clone, and some rows leave it out.

CAWSVRGRGTDTQYF TGTGCCTGGAGTGTACGAGGCCGGGGGACAGATACGCAGTATTTT TRBV30 - - TRBJ2-3
CASSTHLAGFYEQYF TGTGCCAGTAGTACCCATTTAGCGGGATTCTACGAGCAGTACTTC TRBV19 once TRBD2 TRBJ2-7
CASSSFHSDEQYF TGTGCCAGCAGCTCCTTCCATAGTGACGAGCAGTACTTC TRBV7-8 - - TRBJ2-7
CASRRGDYEQYF TGTGCCAGCAGACGGGGGGACTACGAGCAGTACTTC TRBV11-3 - TRBD2 TRBJ2-7
CASSSTGTGTGELFF TGTGCCAGCAGTTCTACAGGGACGGGCACCGGGGAGCTGTTTTTT TRBV27 - - TRBJ2-2
CASSPAGRANYGYTF TGTGCCAGCAGTCCAGCGGGGAGGGCTAACTATGGCTACACCTTC TRBV6-5 - - TRBJ1-2
CASSTSGTDSSYEQYF TGTGCCAGCAGCACCTCCGGGACAGATTCCTCCTACGAGCAGTACTTC TRBV21-1 - - TRBJ2-7
CASSFGQGGGYTF TGTGCCAGCAGCTTCGGACAGGGAGGTGGCTACACCTTC TRBV7-3 - TRBD1 TRBJ1-2
CASSQGWTSARENNEQFF TGCGCCAGCAGCCAAGGATGGACTAGTGCCCGGGAAAACAATGAGCAGTTCTTC TRBV4-1 - TRBD2 TRBJ2-1
CASSPYPISGSYNEQFF TGTGCCAGCAGCCCCTATCCCATTTCGGGCTCCTACAATGAGCAGTTCTTC TRBV7-9 once - TRBJ2-1
CASSSLWTGGPRGADTQYF TGCGCCAGCAGCTCACTGTGGACGGGAGGGCCGAGGGGAGCAGATACGCAGTATTTT TRBV5-1 - TRBD2 TRBJ2-3
CASSVDRDSNQPQHF TGTGCCAGCAGCGTCGACAGAGATAGCAATCAGCCCCAGCATTTT TRBV25-1 once - TRBJ1-5
CASSVGTSGRPDTQYF TGTGCCAGCAGTGTAGGGACTAGCGGGAGGCCAGATACGCAGTATTTT TRBV27 - TRBD2 TRBJ2-3
CASSQTMWGDRVSGNTIYF TGTGCCAGCAGCCAAACAATGTGGGGGGACAGGGTCTCTGGAAACACCATATATTTT TRBV28 - TRBD1 TRBJ1-3
CASSLLAGGYEQYF TGTGCCAGCAGTTTACTAGCGGGGGGATACGAGCAGTACTTC TRBV28 - TRBD2 TRBJ2-7